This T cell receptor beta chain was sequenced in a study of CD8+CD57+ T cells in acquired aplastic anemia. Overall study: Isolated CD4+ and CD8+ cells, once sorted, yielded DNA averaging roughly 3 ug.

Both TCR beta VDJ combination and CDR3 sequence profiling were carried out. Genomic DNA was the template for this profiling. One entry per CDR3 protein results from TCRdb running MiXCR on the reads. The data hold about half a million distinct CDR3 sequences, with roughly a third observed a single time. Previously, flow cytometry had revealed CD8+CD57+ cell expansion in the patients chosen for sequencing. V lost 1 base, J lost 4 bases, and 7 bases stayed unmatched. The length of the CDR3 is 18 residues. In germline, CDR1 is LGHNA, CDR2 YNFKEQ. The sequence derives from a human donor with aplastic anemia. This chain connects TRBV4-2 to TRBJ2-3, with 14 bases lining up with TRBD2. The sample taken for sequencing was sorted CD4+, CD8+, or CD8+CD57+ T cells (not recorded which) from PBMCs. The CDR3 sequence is CASSQGRLAGGEPDTQYF. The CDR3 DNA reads TGTGCCAGCAGCCAAGGGCGACTAGCGGGAGGGGAGCCAGATACGCAGTATTTT.